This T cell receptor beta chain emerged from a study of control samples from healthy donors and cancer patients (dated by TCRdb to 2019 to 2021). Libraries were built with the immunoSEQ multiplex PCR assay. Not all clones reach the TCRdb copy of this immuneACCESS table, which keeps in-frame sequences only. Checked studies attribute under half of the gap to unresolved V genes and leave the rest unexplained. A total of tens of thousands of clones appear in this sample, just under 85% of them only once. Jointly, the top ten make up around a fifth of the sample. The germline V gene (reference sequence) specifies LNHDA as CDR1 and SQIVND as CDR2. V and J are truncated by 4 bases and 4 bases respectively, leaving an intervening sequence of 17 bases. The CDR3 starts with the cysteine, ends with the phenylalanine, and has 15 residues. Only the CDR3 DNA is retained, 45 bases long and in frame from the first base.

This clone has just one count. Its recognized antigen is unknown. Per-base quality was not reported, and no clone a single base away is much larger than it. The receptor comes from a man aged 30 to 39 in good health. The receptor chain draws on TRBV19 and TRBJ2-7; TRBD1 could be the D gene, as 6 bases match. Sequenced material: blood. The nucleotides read TGTGCCAGTAGTACCCGAAGAGGAGGACAGTACGAGCAGTACTTC. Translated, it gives CASSTRRGGQYEQYF.